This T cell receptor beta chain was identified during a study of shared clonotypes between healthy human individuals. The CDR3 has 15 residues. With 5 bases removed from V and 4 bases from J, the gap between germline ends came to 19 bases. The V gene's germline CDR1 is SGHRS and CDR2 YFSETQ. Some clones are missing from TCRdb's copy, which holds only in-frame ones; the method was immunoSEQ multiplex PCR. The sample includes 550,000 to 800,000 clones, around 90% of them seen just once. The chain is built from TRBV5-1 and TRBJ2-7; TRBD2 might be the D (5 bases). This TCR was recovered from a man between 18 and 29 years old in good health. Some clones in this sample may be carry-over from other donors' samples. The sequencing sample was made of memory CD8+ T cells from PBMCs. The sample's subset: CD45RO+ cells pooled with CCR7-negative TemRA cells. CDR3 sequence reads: CASRKWGDVGYEQYF. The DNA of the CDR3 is TGCGCCAGCAGGAAATGGGGAGATGTGGGATACGAGCAGTACTTC.